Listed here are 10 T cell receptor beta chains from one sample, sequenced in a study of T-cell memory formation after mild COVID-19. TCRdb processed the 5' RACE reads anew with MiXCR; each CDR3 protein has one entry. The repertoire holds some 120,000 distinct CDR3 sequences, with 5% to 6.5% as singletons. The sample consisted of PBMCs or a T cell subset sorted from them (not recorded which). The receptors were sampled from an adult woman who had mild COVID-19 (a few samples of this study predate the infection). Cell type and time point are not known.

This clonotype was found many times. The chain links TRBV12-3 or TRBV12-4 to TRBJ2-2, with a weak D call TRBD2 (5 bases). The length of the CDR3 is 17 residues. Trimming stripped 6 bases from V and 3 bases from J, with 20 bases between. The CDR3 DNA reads TGTGCCAGCAGCTCAGTTGGTGCCGGCGGGTACACCGGGGAGCTGTTTTTT. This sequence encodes CASSSVGAGGYTGELFF.

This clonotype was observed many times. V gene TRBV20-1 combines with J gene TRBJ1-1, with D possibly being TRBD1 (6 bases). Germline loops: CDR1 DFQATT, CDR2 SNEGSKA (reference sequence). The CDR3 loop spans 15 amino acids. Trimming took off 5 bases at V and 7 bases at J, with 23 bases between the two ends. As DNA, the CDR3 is TGCAGTGCTCCCAGCCGGGGGCGGAATTCGAATGAAGCTTTCTTT. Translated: CSAPSRGRNSNEAFF.

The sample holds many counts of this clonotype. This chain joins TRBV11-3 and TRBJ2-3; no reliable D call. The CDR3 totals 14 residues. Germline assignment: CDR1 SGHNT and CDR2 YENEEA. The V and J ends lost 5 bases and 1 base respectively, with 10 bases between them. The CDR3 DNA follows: TGTGCCAGCAGCATCGGACGAGGCACAGATACGCAGTATTTT. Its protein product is CASSIGRGTDTQYF.

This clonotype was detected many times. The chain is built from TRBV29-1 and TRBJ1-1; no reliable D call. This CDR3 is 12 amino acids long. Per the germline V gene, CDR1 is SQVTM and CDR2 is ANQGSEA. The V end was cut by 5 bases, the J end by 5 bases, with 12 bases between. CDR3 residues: CSVFHTGTEAFF. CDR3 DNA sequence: TGCAGCGTTTTCCATACGGGAACTGAAGCTTTCTTT.

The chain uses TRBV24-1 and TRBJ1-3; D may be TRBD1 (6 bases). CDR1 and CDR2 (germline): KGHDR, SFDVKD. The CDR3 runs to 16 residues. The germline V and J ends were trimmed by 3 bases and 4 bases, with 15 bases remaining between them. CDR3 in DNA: TGTGCCACCAGTGATCCCGGCGGGGGCGCAGGAAACACCATATATTTT. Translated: CATSDPGGGAGNTIYF.

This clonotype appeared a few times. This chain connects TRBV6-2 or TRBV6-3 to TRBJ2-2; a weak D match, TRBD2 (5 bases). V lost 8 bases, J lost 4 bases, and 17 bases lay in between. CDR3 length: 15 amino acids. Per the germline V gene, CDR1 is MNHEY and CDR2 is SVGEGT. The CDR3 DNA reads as TGTGCCAGCTCAAGCCTCGGAGGTAGCACCGGGGAGCTGTTTTTT. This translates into CASSSLGGSTGELFF.

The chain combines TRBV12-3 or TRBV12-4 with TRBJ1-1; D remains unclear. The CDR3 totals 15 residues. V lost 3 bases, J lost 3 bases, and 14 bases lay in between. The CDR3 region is CASSFTRVQDTEAFF. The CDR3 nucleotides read TGTGCCAGCAGTTTTACGCGGGTCCAGGACACTGAAGCTTTCTTT.

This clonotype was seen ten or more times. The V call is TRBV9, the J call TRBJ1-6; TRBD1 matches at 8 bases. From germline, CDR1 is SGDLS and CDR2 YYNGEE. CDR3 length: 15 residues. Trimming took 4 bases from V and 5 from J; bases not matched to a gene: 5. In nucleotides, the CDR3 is TGTGCCAGCAGCCCCCGGACAGGGAATAATTCACCCCTCCACTTT. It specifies CASSPRTGNNSPLHF.

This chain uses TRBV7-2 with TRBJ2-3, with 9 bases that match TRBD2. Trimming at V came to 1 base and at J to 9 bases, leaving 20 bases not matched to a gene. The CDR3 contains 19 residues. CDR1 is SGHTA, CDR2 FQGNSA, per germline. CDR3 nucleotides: TGTGCCAGCAGCTTAGGGCCGACTGCTAGCGGGGCTCCCGAGGGGACGCAGTATTTT. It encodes CASSLGPTASGAPEGTQYF.

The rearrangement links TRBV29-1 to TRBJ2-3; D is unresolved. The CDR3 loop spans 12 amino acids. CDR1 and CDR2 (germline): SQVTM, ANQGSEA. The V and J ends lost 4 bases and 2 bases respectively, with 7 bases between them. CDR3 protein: CSVAGPTDTQYF. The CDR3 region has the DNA TGCAGCGTTGCGGGCCCCACAGATACGCAGTATTTT.